This T cell receptor (beta chain) was profiled in a study of long-term antiretroviral therapy in people with HIV. Study-wide findings and caveats: Upon ART, diversity increased but remained lower than transplant donor controls.

Treatment locations for all participants with HIV were in the United States. A v3.0 immunoSEQ assay was performed at survey level. This table comes from immunoSEQ multiplex PCR, and its TCRdb copy is limited to in-frame clones, with some not included. The table lists approximately 26,000 clones, around 80% of them singletons. With regard to this clone: Its antigen is as yet unknown.

The CDR3 is 19 amino acids. Germline-derived CDR1 and CDR2 are SGHVS and FNYEAQ. J gave up 1 base and V 0 bases, and 8 bases lay outside the gene matches. V usage is TRBV7-6 and J usage is TRBJ2-6; TRBD2 matches at 8 bases. The sample consisted of unsorted PBMCs, taken 1.2 years after starting antiretroviral therapy. The clonotype comes from a woman in her thirties or forties with HIV. The CDR3 sequence is CASSLAPAGVLSGANVLTF. For the CDR3, the DNA is TGTGCCAGCAGCTTAGCCCCAGCGGGGGTTCTGTCTGGGGCCAACGTCCTGACTTTC.